This T cell receptor beta chain came from a study of T cell responses to AZD1222 COVID-19 vaccine. Study-level points and caveats: The donor group comprised mostly white British people and more females; the analysis possibly underestimated clonal diversity. An increase in Spike-specific TCR breadth and depth was observed after two AZD1222 doses. Nearly half of spike-specific TCRs reportedly target unmutated variant regions. Sampled repertoires all dated from after the peak T cell response.

Trimming took 0 bases from V and 7 from J; bases not matched to a gene: 20. Looked up from germline, CDR1 is LGHDT and CDR2 is YNNKEL (reference sequence). This CDR3 comprises 20 residues. Profiling relied on immunoSEQ multiplex PCR, and the TCRdb table lists in-frame clones only, not all of them. The sample holds 140,000 to 150,000 clones, approximately 90% seen once. With respect to this clone: Its antigen is undetermined.

This clonotype was sampled from an adult in good health. This chain links TRBV3-1 (or the pseudogene TRBV3-2) with TRBJ2-1, with TRBD2 matching 8 bases. Sequenced here: peripheral blood, sampled on day 0 of AZD1222 vaccination. CDR3 sequence reads: CASSQDQGLGPGTTDNEQFF. In DNA, the CDR3 is TGTGCCAGCAGCCAAGATCAGGGACTAGGCCCTGGAACAACAGATAATGAGCAGTTCTTC.